This section outlines one TCR beta chain sequence together with its context. Antigen: not known. CDR1 is MDHEN and CDR2 is SYDVKM in the germline V gene. This CDR3 has 15 amino acids. Between the trimmed V and J ends, which lost 4 bases and 7 bases, there was a span of 17 bases. The data were produced by immunoSEQ multiplex PCR, yet TCRdb's version contains in-frame clones alone and is incomplete. The sample carries 150,000 to 200,000 clones, 70% to 90% recorded once. Roughly 1.8 micrograms of genomic DNA from cryopreserved PBMCs went into TCR beta libraries. This entry belongs to a study of cytotoxic CD8 clonotypes in ibrutinib-treated CLL. Study-level results: Samples from sustained-remission and progressing patients were taken at different times. Clonality was higher at baseline than in age-matched healthy donors and tracked circulating CD8+ T-cell counts.

The sample here was PBMCs, taken at disease progression, from a patient treated with ibrutinib. The J gene is TRBJ2-1, the V gene TRBV28; maybe TRBD2 (6 bases). This receptor was obtained from a human donor with chronic lymphocytic leukemia. Here the CDR3 reads CASSSGTLGSNEQFF. In DNA, the CDR3 is TGTGCCAGCAGTTCCGGGACTTTAGGTTCTAATGAGCAGTTCTTC.